This T cell receptor beta chain was sequenced during a study of graft-versus-host responses after intestinal transplantation. Study in general: Induction using anti-thymocyte globulin, followed by tacrolimus and steroids for two to three years, was given to all recipients.

Method: immunoSEQ multiplex PCR; TCRdb's copy keeps in-frame clones and lacks some. The sample consists of more than 95,000 clones, approximately 93% of them appearing once. This CDR3 is 14 amino acids long. Germline CDR1 PRHDT, CDR2 FYEKMQ (reference sequence). With 0 bases removed from V and 0 bases from J, the gap between germline ends came to 5 bases. Points on this clone: The antigen is undetermined.

The chain employs TRBV13 and TRBJ2-5; D remains ambiguous. The specimen comprised unstimulated CD8+ T cells sorted from spleen or lymph node cells, sampled before intestinal transplant. The source is a human donor who received an intestinal transplant. CDR3 residues: CASSLGTYQETQYF. In nucleotides, the CDR3 is TGTGCCAGCAGCTTAGGGACTTACCAAGAGACCCAGTACTTC.